The rows below give T cell receptor beta chains drawn from one sample of a study of human T cells and chemical hapten exposure. TCRdb itself ran the RACE reads through MiXCR, one entry per CDR3 protein. This table holds roughly 100,000 distinct CDR3 sequences, 9.5% to 14% found once. The sample consisted of whole blood, taken in connection with sensitization to the hapten diphenylcyclopropenone (DPC). The receptor set was obtained from a woman aged 60-75 years with alopecia areata. Some clones in this sample may be carry-over from other donors' samples. Each CDR3 is given with its conserved first and last residue. The D gene is left open where the match is weak. Part of the rows lack a size; the others show once, few, many or a class for expanded clones.

J	V	D	size	DNA	CDR3
TRBJ1-6	TRBV20-1	TRBD1	NA	TGCAGTGCTAGAGATCAGACAGGGGTTTTTAATTCACCCCTCCACTTT	CSARDQTGVFNSPLHF
TRBJ2-1	TRBV18	NA	few	TGTGCCAGCTCACCAGGAGCAGGTTGGAAGTTCTTC	CASSPGAGWKFF
TRBJ1-3	TRBV12-3/TRBV12-4	NA	few	TGTGCCAGCAGGGGTAGTTTCTTCTCTGGAAACACCATATATTTT	CASRGSFFSGNTIYF
TRBJ1-6	TRBV7-2	NA	few	TGTGCCAGCAGCTTAAGAGTCAGGAATTCACCCCTCCACTTT	CASSLRVRNSPLHF
TRBJ2-3	TRBV20-1	NA	many	TGCAGTGCTAGAGGTTTTTCAGATACGCAGTATTTT	CSARGFSDTQYF
TRBJ2-7	TRBV29-1	NA	NA	TGCAGCGTTGGGGCAGGGTCCATCTACGAGCAGTACTTC	CSVGAGSIYEQYF
TRBJ1-5	TRBV2	NA	many	TGTGCCAGCAGTGAAGCGACAGGAGATCAGCCCCAGCATTTT	CASSEATGDQPQHF
TRBJ1-1	TRBV14	NA	few	TGTGCCAGCAGCCAAGTGTATGGTACTGAAGCTTTCTTT	CASSQVYGTEAFF
TRBJ2-7	TRBV3-1	NA	NA	TGTGCCAGCAGCCGTTCTCTCCTCTACGAGCAGTACTTC	CASSRSLLYEQYF
TRBJ2-7	TRBV12-3/TRBV12-4	NA	many	TGTGCCAGCAGTTCCGGGGTTTACGAGCAGTACTTC	CASSSGVYEQYF
TRBJ2-5	TRBV5-1	TRBD2	NA	TGCGCCAGCAGCAGCCGACAGGCTGCACTAGCGGAGTTAAATATCCAAGAGACCCAGTACTTC	CASSSRQAALAELNIQETQYF
TRBJ2-5	TRBV10-3	NA	NA	TGTGCCATCAGTGAGTCCCCAGTCACCGAGACCCAGTACTTC	CAISESPVTETQYF
TRBJ1-1	TRBV7-3	NA	few	TGTGCCAGCAGCTCCCAGATGAGGACTGAAGCTTTCTTT	CASSSQMRTEAFF
TRBJ1-1	TRBV20-1	NA	NA	TGCAGTGCTAGAGCACCGGGTTTGTACACTGAAGCTTTCTTT	CSARAPGLYTEAFF
TRBJ2-3	TRBV7-9	NA	NA	TGTGCCAGCGGCACAGGGTCAACAGATACGCAGTATTTT	CASGTGSTDTQYF
TRBJ2-7	TRBV29-1	TRBD1	NA	TGCAGCGTTACCGGGACAGGTGCGGAGCAGTACTTC	CSVTGTGAEQYF
TRBJ1-2	TRBV7-2	NA	few	TGTGCCAGCAGCGCTGGGTCGCACGGGGCCCGTCCATATGGCTACACCTTC	CASSAGSHGARPYGYTF
TRBJ2-5	TRBV5-1	TRBD2	many	TGCGCCAGCAGCGCGAGTGGGGGACTAGTTGAGACCCAGTACTTC	CASSASGGLVETQYF
TRBJ1-2	TRBV19	NA	NA	TGTGCCACCTCTTCGGCGGGGGTCAGCGGCTACACCTTC	CATSSAGVSGYTF
TRBJ2-3	TRBV5-6	NA	few	TGTGCCAGCAGCTTAAGCCGGACAGATACGCAGTATTTT	CASSLSRTDTQYF
TRBJ2-7	TRBV7-9	NA	NA	TGTGCCAGCAGCTTACGACTCTCCTACGAGCAGTACTTC	CASSLRLSYEQYF
TRBJ2-1	TRBV3-1	TRBD2	many	TGTGCCAGCAGCCAGATGAGCGGGGCCTCCTACAATGAGCAGTTCTTC	CASSQMSGASYNEQFF
TRBJ1-2	TRBV4-2	NA	few	TGTGCCAGCAGCCAAGGAGACAGTGAGGCCTATGGCTACACCTTC	CASSQGDSEAYGYTF
TRBJ1-1	TRBV5-4	NA	NA	TGTGCCAGCAGCTTGGGACTTCTGAGCCAGGAAGCTTTCTTT	CASSLGLLSQEAFF
TRBJ2-1	TRBV18	TRBD1	few	TGTGCCAGCTCACCAAGTGCTTCAGGGGGATCCTACAATGAGCAGTTCTTC	CASSPSASGGSYNEQFF
TRBJ1-6	TRBV11-1	NA	many	TGTGCCAGCAGCCCGGGACGGGTGAACTATAATTCACCCCTCCACTTT	CASSPGRVNYNSPLHF
TRBJ2-7	TRBV4-1	NA	many	TGCGCCAGCAGCCAGGGACTCCCCGGGGAGCAGTACTTC	CASSQGLPGEQYF
TRBJ2-2	TRBV10-3	NA	many	TGTGCCATCAGCACCGGGAGTTCAACCGGGGAGCTGTTTTTT	CAISTGSSTGELFF
TRBJ1-2	TRBV12-3/TRBV12-4	NA	many	TGTGCCAGCAGTTTGTCGTACTCGGGGCATGGCTACACCTTC	CASSLSYSGHGYTF
TRBJ1-1	TRBV6-1	TRBD1	many	TGTGCCAGCAGTGAAGGACAGGGGTCAATCACTGAAGCTTTCTTT	CASSEGQGSITEAFF
TRBJ2-5	TRBV9	NA	NA	TGTGCCAGCAGCGTAGAGTTGGGGACCCAGTACTTC	CASSVELGTQYF
TRBJ1-2	TRBV2	TRBD1	NA	TGTGCCAGCAGTGGAATCGAGACAGGGGAACACTACACCTTC	CASSGIETGEHYTF
TRBJ2-6	TRBV29-1	NA	many	TGCAGCGTTGAAACCCGGGCTGGGGCCAACGTCCTGACTTTC	CSVETRAGANVLTF
TRBJ2-7	TRBV11-2	TRBD1	few	TGTGCCAGCAGCTTAGGGCCGGGACAGGGGTACGAGCAGTACTTC	CASSLGPGQGYEQYF
TRBJ2-3	TRBV11-1	TRBD2	many	TGTGCCAGCAGCTTATTCGCTAGCGGGGGGGCAGATACGCAGTATTTT	CASSLFASGGADTQYF
TRBJ2-5	TRBV20-1	TRBD2	many	TGCAGTGCTAGGGTCTCTAGCGGGCAAGAGACCCAGTACTTC	CSARVSSGQETQYF
TRBJ2-7	TRBV29-1	TRBD2	many	TGCAGCGTTAGCCCGCTTTTTGGGACTACCGAGCAGTACTTC	CSVSPLFGTTEQYF
TRBJ2-7	TRBV7-2	TRBD1	many	TGTGCCAGCAGTTATGACAGGGGAGCCTCCTACGAGCAGTACTTC	CASSYDRGASYEQYF